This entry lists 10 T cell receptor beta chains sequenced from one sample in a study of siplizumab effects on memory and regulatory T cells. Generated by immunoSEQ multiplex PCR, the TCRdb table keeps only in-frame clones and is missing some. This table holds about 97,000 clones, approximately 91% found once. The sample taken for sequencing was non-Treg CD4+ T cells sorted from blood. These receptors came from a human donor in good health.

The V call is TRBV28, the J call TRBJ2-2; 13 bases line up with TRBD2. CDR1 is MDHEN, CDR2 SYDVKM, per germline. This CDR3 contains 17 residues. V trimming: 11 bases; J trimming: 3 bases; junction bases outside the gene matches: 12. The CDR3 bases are TGTGCCGTCACCGGGACTAGCGGGACCCGGGACACCGGGGAGCTGTTTTTT. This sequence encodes CAVTGTSGTRDTGELFF. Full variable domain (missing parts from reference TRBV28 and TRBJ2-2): DVKVTQSSRYLVKRTGEKVFLECVQDMDHENMFWYRQDPGLGLRLIYFSYDVKMKEKGDIPEGYSVSREKKERFSLILESASTNQTSMYLCAVTGTSGTRDTGELFFGEGSRLTVL.

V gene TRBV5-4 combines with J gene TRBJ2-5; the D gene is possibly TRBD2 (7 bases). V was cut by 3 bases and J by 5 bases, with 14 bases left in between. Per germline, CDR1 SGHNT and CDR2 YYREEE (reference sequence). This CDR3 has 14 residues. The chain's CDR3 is CASSSLGGLETQYF. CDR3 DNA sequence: TGTGCCAGCAGCTCTTTGGGGGGGCTGGAGACCCAGTACTTC.

The CDR3 bases are TGTGCCAGTAGTAAGGGGGGCTCGATAGGGAATGAGCAGTTCTTC. Its translation: CASSKGGSIGNEQFF. This rearrangement joins TRBV19 to TRBJ2-1; D tentatively fits TRBD1 or TRBD2 (6 bases each). Germline V lookup: CDR1 LNHDA, CDR2 SQIVND (reference sequence). V was cut by 4 bases and J by 7 bases, with 17 bases left in between. CDR3 size: 15 residues.

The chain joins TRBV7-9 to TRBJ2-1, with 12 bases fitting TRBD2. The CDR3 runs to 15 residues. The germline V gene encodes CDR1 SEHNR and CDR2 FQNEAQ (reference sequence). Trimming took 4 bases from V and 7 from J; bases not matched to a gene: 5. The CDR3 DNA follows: TGTGCCAGCAGCTCCCGACTAGCGGGAGAGAATGAGCAGTTCTTC. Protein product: CASSSRLAGENEQFF.

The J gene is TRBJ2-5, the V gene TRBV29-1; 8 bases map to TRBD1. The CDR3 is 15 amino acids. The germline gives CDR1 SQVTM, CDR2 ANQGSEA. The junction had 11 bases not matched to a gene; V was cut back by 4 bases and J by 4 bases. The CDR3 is CSVGSQGVRGETQYF. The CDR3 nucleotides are TGCAGCGTTGGATCACAGGGGGTTCGAGGAGAGACCCAGTACTTC.

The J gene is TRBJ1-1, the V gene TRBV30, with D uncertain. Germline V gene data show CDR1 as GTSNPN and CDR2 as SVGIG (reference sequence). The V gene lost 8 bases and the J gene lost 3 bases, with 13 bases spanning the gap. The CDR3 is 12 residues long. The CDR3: CALALGDTEAFF. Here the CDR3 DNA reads TGTGCCCTAGCACTCGGGGACACTGAAGCTTTCTTT.

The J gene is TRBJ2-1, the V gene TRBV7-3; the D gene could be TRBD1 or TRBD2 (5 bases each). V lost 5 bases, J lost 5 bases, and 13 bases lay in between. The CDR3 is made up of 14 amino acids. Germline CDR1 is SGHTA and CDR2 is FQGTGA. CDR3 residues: CASSRGPANNEQFF. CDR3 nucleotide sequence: TGTGCCAGCAGCAGGGGACCTGCCAACAATGAGCAGTTCTTC.

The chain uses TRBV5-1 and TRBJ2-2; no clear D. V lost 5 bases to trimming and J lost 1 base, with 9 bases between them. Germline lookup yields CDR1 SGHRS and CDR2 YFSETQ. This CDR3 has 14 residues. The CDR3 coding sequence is TGCGCCAGCAGGTCCGACAAGAACACCGGGGAGCTGTTTTTT. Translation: CASRSDKNTGELFF.

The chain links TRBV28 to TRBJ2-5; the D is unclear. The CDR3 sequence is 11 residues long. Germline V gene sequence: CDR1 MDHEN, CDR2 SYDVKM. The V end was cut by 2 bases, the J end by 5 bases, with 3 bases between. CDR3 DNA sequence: TGTGCCAGCAGTTTAGGCGAGACCCAGTACTTC. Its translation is CASSLGETQYF.

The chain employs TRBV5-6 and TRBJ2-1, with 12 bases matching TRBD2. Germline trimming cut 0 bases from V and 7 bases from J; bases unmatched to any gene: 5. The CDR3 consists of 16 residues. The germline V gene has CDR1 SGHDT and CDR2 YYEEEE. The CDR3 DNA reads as TGTGCCAGCAGCTTGGAACTAGCGGGAGGAGTGAATGAGCAGTTCTTC. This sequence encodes CASSLELAGGVNEQFF.